A selection of T cell receptor beta chains follows, all from one sample in a study of cytomegalovirus exposure and HLA in healthy donors. The repertoire was sequenced with immunoSEQ multiplex PCR; TCRdb's copy has only in-frame clones and lacks some. This table holds roughly 170,000 clones, 80% to 85% found once. The sequencing sample was made of PBMCs. The origin of the receptors is a woman aged 25 to 45 in good health and CMV-seronegative. The CDR3 runs from the conserved cysteine through the conserved F or W. D genes are given only for firm matches. Expanded clones are given a class, and other clones once, few, many or no size at all.

.	TRBV9	.	TRBJ2-3	CASSVALQDSTDTQYF
.	TRBV5-1	TRBD2	TRBJ2-5	CASSFAGGQETQYF
.	TRBV6-4	.	TRBJ1-1	CASSETENTEAFF
.	TRBV28	.	TRBJ1-2	CASSLELYGYTF
few	TRBV7-9	.	TRBJ1-1	CASSLKGAGVVAFF
.	TRBV5-6	.	TRBJ1-6	CASSLVGVWGSPLHF
.	TRBV25-1	TRBD1	TRBJ2-6	CASSDEGASVGANVLTF
.	TRBV5-1	.	TRBJ2-1	CASSLVAGSSYNEQFF
.	TRBV6-5	TRBD1	TRBJ1-6	CASRVTGEGSPLHF
.	TRBV28	TRBD1	TRBJ2-1	CASSFGWTGGKKSYNEQFF
few	TRBV27	.	TRBJ2-7	CASSSRGSYEQYF
.	TRBV30	.	TRBJ1-4	CAWTGGGRFEKLFF
once	TRBV4-1	TRBD1	TRBJ1-6	CASSQGPRDSGIRYNSPLHF
few	TRBV6-5	.	TRBJ1-5	CASSGQGDQPQHF
.	TRBV4-1	TRBD2	TRBJ2-1	CASSQVASGYNEQFF
.	TRBV28	TRBD1	TRBJ2-7	CASSEAGTGGYEQYF
.	TRBV6-1	TRBD2	TRBJ2-7	CAIYTNIAGAYEQYF
.	TRBV11-2	TRBD2	TRBJ2-1	CASNLPGSGGPQFF
.	TRBV7-2	TRBD2	TRBJ2-7	CASSLLAGGGHEQYF
.	TRBV6-5	.	TRBJ1-2	CASSYSRVHGYTF
.	TRBV7-9	.	TRBJ1-4	CASSFGIGELEKLFF
few	TRBV4-1	TRBD2	TRBJ2-1	CASSPSGRAYNEQFF
.	TRBV18	.	TRBJ1-1	CASSPDRMNTEAFF
.	TRBV4-2	.	TRBJ2-1	CASSQDRRTAYYGVEQFF
.	TRBV9	.	TRBJ2-5	CASSGRETQYF
once	TRBV21-1	.	TRBJ2-7	CASSKLREGLYEQYF
.	TRBV7-7	.	TRBJ1-3	CASSSRHTRSGNTIYF